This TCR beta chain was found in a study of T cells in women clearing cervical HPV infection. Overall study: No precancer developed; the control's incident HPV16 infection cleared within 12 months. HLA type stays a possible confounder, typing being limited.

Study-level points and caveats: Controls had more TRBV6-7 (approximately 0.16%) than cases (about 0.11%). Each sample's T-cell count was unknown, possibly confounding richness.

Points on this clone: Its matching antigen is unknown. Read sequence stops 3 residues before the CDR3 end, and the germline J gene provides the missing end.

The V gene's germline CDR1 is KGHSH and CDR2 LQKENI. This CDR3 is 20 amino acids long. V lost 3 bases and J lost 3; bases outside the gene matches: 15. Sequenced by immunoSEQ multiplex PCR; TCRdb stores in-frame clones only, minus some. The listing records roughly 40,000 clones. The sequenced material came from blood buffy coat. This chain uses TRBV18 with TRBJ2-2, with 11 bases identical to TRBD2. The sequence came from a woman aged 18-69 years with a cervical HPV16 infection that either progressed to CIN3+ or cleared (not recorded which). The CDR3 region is CASSPWMMVAGGPDTGELFF. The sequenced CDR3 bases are TGTGCCAGCTCACCCTGGATGATGGTAGCGGGAGGGCCGGACACCGGGGAG.